The 26 T cell receptor beta chains presented below share a single source sample, sequenced in a study of T-cell memory formation after mild COVID-19. One entry per CDR3 protein results from TCRdb running MiXCR on the 5' RACE reads. This table has under 200,000 distinct CDR3 sequences, 11% appearing once. Sequenced sample: PBMCs or a T cell subset sorted from them (not recorded which). The source is a man aged 18 to 29 who had mild COVID-19 (a few samples of this study predate the infection). Cell type and time point are not known.

This rearrangement joins TRBV20-1 to TRBJ1-5, with 8 bases matching TRBD1. Germline CDR1 is DFQATT and CDR2 is SNEGSKA (reference sequence). V lost 3 bases, J lost 0 bases, and 7 bases stayed unmatched. The CDR3 spans 16 residues. The CDR3 protein is CSARDRVDYSNQPQHF. In DNA form, the CDR3 reads TGCAGTGCTAGGGACAGGGTGGACTATAGCAATCAGCCCCAGCATTTT.

This clonotype appeared many times. Since no conserved phenylalanine or tryptophan closes the CDR3, a read error is the likely cause. No DNA is shown, since the ends of the CDR3 on it are uncertain; the CDR3 is the one TCRdb lists. This sequence joins TRBV29-1 and TRBJ1-2. The CDR3 is 10 residues long, counting both termini. Germline CDR1 reads SQVTM; CDR2 reads ANQGSEA. The CDR3 spells CSVDSRDFLS.

This clonotype was detected ten times or more. V usage is TRBV18 and J usage is TRBJ2-7; D is ambiguous. The germline CDR1 and CDR2 sequences are KGHSH and LQKENI. The ends were cut back, 3 bases at V and 4 bases at J, with 4 bases in the middle. The CDR3 covers 11 residues. Here the CDR3 reads CASSPEYEQYF. CDR3 in DNA: TGTGCCAGCTCACCCGAATACGAGCAGTACTTC.

This clonotype was found once. V gene TRBV30 combines with J gene TRBJ1-1, with D maybe TRBD1 (5 bases). Germline loops: CDR1 GTSNPN, CDR2 SVGIG (reference sequence). The CDR3 consists of 15 residues. V lost 3 bases and J lost 7, with 21 bases in between. The CDR3 region is CAWRVGAPSTLEAFF. DNA of the CDR3: TGTGCCTGGAGGGTAGGGGCGCCGTCTACCCTTGAAGCTTTCTTT.

This clonotype appeared many times. The chain combines TRBV12-3 or TRBV12-4 with TRBJ1-2, with D possibly matching TRBD1 (5 bases). CDR3 length: 14 amino acids. V shed 7 bases and J shed 4 bases, with 16 bases lying between them. The CDR3 nucleotides read TGTGCCAGCACCAGTCAGGGTTTGGGCTATGGCTACACCTTC. Encoded protein: CASTSQGLGYGYTF.

The chain carries TRBV7-9 and TRBJ1-1; TRBD1 is a possible D gene (6 bases). The CDR3 sequence is 13 residues long. The V gene lost 5 bases and the J gene lost 8 bases, with 15 bases spanning the gap. Germline V gene sequence: CDR1 SEHNR, CDR2 FQNEAQ (reference sequence). The CDR3 loop is CASSRLTGDEAFF. The CDR3 region has the DNA TGTGCCAGCAGCCGACTGACAGGAGACGAAGCTTTCTTT. The full variable domain, with the rest looked up from reference TRBV7-9 and TRBJ1-1, is DTGVSQNPRHKITKRGQNVTFRCDPISEHNRLYWYRQTLGQGPEFLTYFQNEAQLEKSRLLSDRFSAERPKGSFSTLEIQRTEQGDSAMYLCASSRLTGDEAFFGQGTRLTVV.

The rearrangement uses TRBV6-6 and TRBJ1-5, with 7 bases aligning to TRBD1. Germline-derived CDR1 and CDR2 are MNHNY and SVGAGI (reference sequence). J gave up 4 bases and V 0 bases, and 3 bases lay outside the gene matches. The CDR3 covers 15 residues. The CDR3 nucleotides read TGTGCCAGCAGTTACTCTACACAGGGGAATCAGCCCCAGCATTTT. Protein sequence: CASSYSTQGNQPQHF.

This chain connects TRBV7-2 to TRBJ2-5; D is unresolved. With 2 bases removed from V and 7 bases from J, the gap between germline ends came to 8 bases. CDR3 length equals 12 residues. Germline values: CDR1 SGHTA, CDR2 FQGNSA. The CDR3 sequence: CASSLIVGTQYF. As DNA, the CDR3 is TGTGCCAGCAGCTTAATTGTAGGGACCCAGTACTTC.

This clonotype was counted many times. This rearrangement joins TRBV20-1 to TRBJ2-3; 7 nucleotides match TRBD1. The CDR3 consists of 13 residues. Trimming removed 3 bases from V and 4 bases from J; junction bases left unmatched: 4. Germline V gene lookup returns CDR1 DFQATT and CDR2 SNEGSKA (reference sequence). The CDR3, as DNA: TGCAGTGCTAGTGCACAGGGGTCAGATACGCAGTATTTT. Its translation: CSASAQGSDTQYF.

A few counts support this clonotype. The chain recombines TRBV20-1 with TRBJ2-3; 12 bases fit TRBD2. The CDR3 sequence is 15 residues long. The J segment lost 4 bases and the V segment lost 2 bases, leaving 4 bases of the junction unmatched. Germline lookup yields CDR1 DFQATT and CDR2 SNEGSKA (reference sequence). The CDR3 region has the DNA TGCAGTGCTAGACTAGCGGGGGGGCCCGCAGATACGCAGTATTTT. This translates into CSARLAGGPADTQYF.

V gene TRBV4-3 combines with J gene TRBJ1-4; TRBD1 might be the D (6 bases). CDR1 LGHNA and CDR2 YSLEER come from the germline V gene. The CDR3 consists of 16 residues. Trimming pared 0 bases from V and 4 bases from J, leaving 12 bases between. This CDR3 is CASSQDNNRVNEKLFF. The CDR3 DNA reads as TGCGCCAGCAGCCAAGATAACAACAGGGTTAATGAAAAACTGTTTTTT.

This clonotype was picked up a small number of times. This CDR3 reads CASRPDPNTEAFF. CDR3 in DNA: TGTGCCAGCAGGCCGGACCCGAACACTGAAGCTTTCTTT. This chain connects TRBV25-1 to TRBJ1-1; D gene uncertain. Trimming pared 6 bases from V and 1 base from J, leaving 9 bases between. Germline values: CDR1 MGHDK, CDR2 SYGVNS. The CDR3 consists of 13 residues. Variable domain in full (rest from reference TRBV25-1 and TRBJ1-1): EADIYQTPRYLVIGTGKKITLECSQTMGHDKMYWYQQDPGMELHLIHYSYGVNSTEKGDLSSESTVSRIRTEHFPLTLESARPSHTSQYLCASRPDPNTEAFFGQGTRLTVV.

The chain recombines TRBV9 with TRBJ2-1, with D possibly TRBD2 on 5 matching bases. The length of the CDR3 is 15 residues. V was cut by 0 bases and J by 6 bases, with 13 bases left in between. The V gene's germline CDR1 is SGDLS and CDR2 YYNGEE. The CDR3 loop reads CASSVELAKVNEQFF. As DNA, the CDR3 is TGTGCCAGCAGCGTAGAGCTAGCAAAGGTCAATGAGCAGTTCTTC.

This clonotype turned up a few times. The rearrangement joins TRBV5-1 to TRBJ2-5; 10 nucleotides align to TRBD2. J lost 3 bases, V lost 0 bases, and 5 bases had no gene match. This CDR3 spans 16 amino acids. Germline CDR1 and CDR2: SGHRS and YFSETQ. CDR3 sequence reads: CASSLAKTSGEETQYF. The CDR3 DNA reads as TGCGCCAGCAGCTTGGCCAAAACTAGCGGGGAAGAGACCCAGTACTTC. Variable domain in full (rest from reference TRBV5-1 and TRBJ2-5): KAGVTQTPRYLIKTRGQQVTLSCSPISGHRSVSWYQQTPGQGLQFLFEYFSETQRNKGNFPGRFSGRQFSNSRSEMNVSTLELGDSALYLCASSLAKTSGEETQYFGPGTRLLVL.

The rearrangement links TRBV7-2 to TRBJ2-3; 11 bases fit TRBD2. This CDR3 has 16 residues. Germline V gene sequence: CDR1 SGHTA, CDR2 FQGNSA. Unmatched junction bases numbered 6, after V lost 3 bases and J lost 4 bases. CDR3 DNA sequence: TGTGCCAGCAGCTTCCTAGCGGGGGGCCGGGCAGATACGCAGTATTTT. Translation gives CASSFLAGGRADTQYF. Using reference TRBV7-2 and TRBJ2-3 for the parts outside the CDR3, the full variable domain is GAGVSQSPSNKVTEKGKDVELRCDPISGHTALYWYRQSLGQGLEFLIYFQGNSAPDKSGLPSDRFSAERTGGSVSTLTIQRTQQEDSAVYLCASSFLAGGRADTQYFGPGTRLTVL.

The chain joins TRBV6-5 to TRBJ1-3; D uncertain. CDR1 MNHEY and CDR2 SVGAGI come from the germline V gene. The V and J ends lost 2 bases and 1 base respectively, with 9 bases between them. The CDR3 consists of 15 residues. The CDR3 loop is CASSYDGVSGNTIYF. CDR3 in DNA: TGTGCCAGCAGTTACGACGGGGTTTCTGGAAACACCATATATTTT.

This clonotype appeared many times. The rearrangement joins TRBV5-1 to TRBJ1-2; TRBD1 aligns across 8 bases. Trimming cost V 4 bases and J 3 bases; bases outside gene matches: 8. The CDR3 runs 15 residues. Per germline, CDR1 SGHRS and CDR2 YFSETQ. CDR3 protein: CASSTTGALDYGYTF. The CDR3 bases are TGCGCCAGCAGCACGACAGGGGCGCTCGACTATGGCTACACCTTC.

The chain recombines TRBV29-1 with TRBJ1-5; 10 bases align to TRBD1. After removal of 6 bases from V and 5 bases from J, the junction contained 4 bases not matched to a gene. Per germline, CDR1 SQVTM and CDR2 ANQGSEA. The CDR3 contains 13 residues. The CDR3 spells CSVRQGADQPQHF. The CDR3 nucleotides read TGCAGCGTACGACAGGGGGCTGATCAGCCCCAGCATTTT.

V and J are TRBV25-1 and TRBJ2-7; 12 bases line up with TRBD1. The V gene end was trimmed by 7 bases and the J gene end by 3 bases; junction bases not matched to a gene: 4. CDR3 length: 14 amino acids. Germline lookup yields CDR1 MGHDK and CDR2 SYGVNS. Here the CDR3 DNA reads TGTGCCAGCACCGGGACAGGGGGCGGCTACGAGCAGTACTTC. This translates into CASTGTGGGYEQYF.

There are a few counts of this clonotype. This rearrangement joins TRBV4-1 to TRBJ1-1, with D perhaps TRBD1 (6 bases). Per germline, CDR1 MGHRA and CDR2 YSYEKL. This CDR3 comprises 15 residues. V lost 3 bases and J lost 1, with 12 bases in between. The CDR3 spells CASSQERTANTEAFF. The DNA of the CDR3 is TGCGCCAGCAGCCAGGAACGGACAGCGAACACTGAAGCTTTCTTT.

V usage is TRBV4-3 and J usage is TRBJ1-4; D might be TRBD1 (5 bases). Germline CDR1 reads LGHNA; CDR2 reads YSLEER. Between the trimmed V and J ends, which lost 0 bases and 11 bases, there was a span of 10 bases. There are 13 residues in the CDR3. CDR3 in DNA: TGCGCCAGCAGCCAAGATAAGTGGGGGAAACTGTTTTTT. Amino acids: CASSQDKWGKLFF.

This clonotype was counted many times. V usage is TRBV4-1 and J usage is TRBJ1-6; D is uncertain. With 6 bases removed from V and 5 bases from J, the gap between germline ends came to 11 bases. Looked up from germline, CDR1 is MGHRA and CDR2 is YSYEKL. The CDR3 loop spans 14 amino acids. DNA of the CDR3: TGCGCCAGCAGGAACACTGCAAATAATTCACCCCTCCACTTT. This encodes CASRNTANNSPLHF.

The CDR3 DNA follows: TGTGCCAGCAGCCAAGGGGCTCAGCCCCAGCATTTT. It encodes CASSQGAQPQHF. This chain joins TRBV3-1 and TRBJ1-5; D remains unclear. The germline gives CDR1 LGHDT, CDR2 YNNKEL (reference sequence). This CDR3 is built from 12 residues. V was pared by 1 base and J by 6 bases, with 4 bases between.

V is TRBV12-3 or TRBV12-4 and J is TRBJ1-1, with D unresolved. The germline V and J ends were trimmed by 4 bases and 6 bases, with 12 bases remaining between them. The CDR3 extends over 13 amino acids. CDR3 sequence reads: CASSSIGSAEAFF. The CDR3 nucleotides read TGTGCCAGCAGTTCCATCGGTTCAGCTGAAGCTTTCTTT.

This clonotype was detected a few times. The J gene is TRBJ2-5, the V gene TRBV29-1; no clear D. V was cut by 6 bases and J by 5 bases, with 13 bases left in between. Germline-derived CDR1 and CDR2 are SQVTM and ANQGSEA. The CDR3 sequence is 12 residues long. The CDR3 bases are TGCAGCGTCCTCAAGGCGGATGAGACCCAGTACTTC. Translated, it gives CSVLKADETQYF. The full variable domain, completed using reference TRBV29-1 and TRBJ2-5, is SAVISQKPSRDICQRGTSLTIQCQVDSQVTMMFWYRQQPGQSLTLIATANQGSEATYESGFVIDKFPISRPNLTFSTLTVSNMSPEDSSIYLCSVLKADETQYFGPGTRLLVL.

The chain employs TRBV12-3 or TRBV12-4 and TRBJ1-5; no definite D call. V lost 7 bases to trimming and J lost 3 bases, with 10 bases between them. This CDR3 has 13 residues. As DNA, the CDR3 is TGTGCCAGCACTAATGAACTCAATCAGCCCCAGCATTTT. Protein sequence: CASTNELNQPQHF.